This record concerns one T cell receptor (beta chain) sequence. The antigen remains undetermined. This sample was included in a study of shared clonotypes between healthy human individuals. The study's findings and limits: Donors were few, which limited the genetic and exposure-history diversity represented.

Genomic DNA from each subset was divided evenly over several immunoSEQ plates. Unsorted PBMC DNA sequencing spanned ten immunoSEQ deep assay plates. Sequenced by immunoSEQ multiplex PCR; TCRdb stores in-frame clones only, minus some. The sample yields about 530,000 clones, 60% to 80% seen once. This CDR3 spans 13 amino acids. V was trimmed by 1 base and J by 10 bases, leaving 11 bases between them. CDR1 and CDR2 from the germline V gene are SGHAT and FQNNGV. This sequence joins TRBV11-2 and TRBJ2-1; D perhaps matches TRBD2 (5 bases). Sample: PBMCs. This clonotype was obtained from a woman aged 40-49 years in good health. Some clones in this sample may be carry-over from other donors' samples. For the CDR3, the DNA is TGTGCCAGCAGCTTAGGGAGGCACGGCGAGCAGTTCTTC. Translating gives CASSLGRHGEQFF.